What follows are 24 T cell receptor beta chains derived from one specimen sequenced in a study of glioma-infiltrating T cells after dendritic cell vaccination. Produced via immunoSEQ multiplex PCR; TCRdb's table is partial and in-frame only. The repertoire holds over 55,000 clones, with about 76% as singletons. The sequences come from blood, collected before dendritic cell vaccination. The source of these receptors is a human donor with glioblastoma.

The rearrangement joins TRBV7-9 to TRBJ2-7; TRBD1 aligns across 11 bases. V gave up 5 bases and J gave up 6 bases; unmatched junction bases: 9. The V gene's germline CDR1 is SEHNR and CDR2 FQNEAQ (reference sequence). This CDR3 spans 15 amino acids. CDR3 coding DNA: TGTGCCAGCAGCGGCAAGGGACAGGGGGTTGGCGAGCAGTACTTC. This encodes CASSGKGQGVGEQYF.

This CDR3 reads CASSQETGENTEAFF. DNA for the CDR3: TGTGCCAGCAGCCAAGAAACAGGGGAGAACACTGAAGCTTTCTTT. This chain joins TRBV14 and TRBJ1-1; 7 nucleotides agree with TRBD1. With 0 bases clipped from V and 1 base from J, the junction kept 2 bases outside the gene matches. The CDR3 runs 15 residues. CDR1 and CDR2 from the germline V gene are SGHDN and FVKESK.

Only a few counts were recorded for this clone. V is TRBV19 and J is TRBJ1-4; the D gene is possibly TRBD1 (5 bases). The CDR3 loop spans 17 amino acids. V lost 5 bases and J 7 bases, leaving 23 bases between the germline ends. The V gene's germline CDR1 is LNHDA and CDR2 SQIVND (reference sequence). CDR3 residues: CASSVPGPGGLGEKLFF. CDR3 nucleotide sequence: TGTGCCAGTAGTGTTCCGGGACCAGGAGGGTTAGGTGAAAAACTGTTTTTT. The full variable domain, completed using reference TRBV19 and TRBJ1-4, is DGGITQSPKYLFRKEGQNVTLSCEQNLNHDAMYWYRQDPGQGLRLIYYSQIVNDFQKGDIAEGYSVSREKKESFPLTVTSAQKNPTAFYLCASSVPGPGGLGEKLFFGSGTQLSVL.

The chain is built from TRBV7-2 and TRBJ2-7; no definite D call. Trimming took 4 bases from V and 0 from J, leaving 13 bases between them. Germline assignment: CDR1 SGHTA and CDR2 FQGNSA. The CDR3 is made up of 15 amino acids. The CDR3 loop is CASSSGRVGSYEQYF. The CDR3 nucleotides read TGTGCCAGCAGCTCTGGCCGGGTAGGCTCCTACGAGCAGTACTTC.

The V gene is TRBV11-2, the J gene TRBJ1-2, with D unresolved. V was shortened by 2 bases and J by 3 bases, with 7 bases between the two germline ends. The germline V gene has CDR1 SGHAT and CDR2 FQNNGV. The CDR3 is made up of 13 amino acids. The CDR3 sequence: CASSLLQDYGYTF. The CDR3 DNA sequence: TGTGCCAGCAGCTTACTTCAGGACTATGGCTACACCTTC.

The V and J genes are TRBV5-4 and TRBJ1-1; D gene unclear. The CDR3 extends over 14 amino acids. Germline V CDR1 and CDR2: SGHNT, YYREEE (reference sequence). V was pared by 4 bases and J by 4 bases, with 14 bases between. CDR3 sequence reads: CASSPSGSPTEAFF. CDR3 sequence (DNA): TGTGCCAGCAGCCCTTCGGGTTCACCCACTGAAGCTTTCTTT. Supplemented by reference TRBV5-4 and TRBJ1-1, the full variable domain reads ETGVTQSPTHLIKTRGQQVTLRCSSQSGHNTVSWYQQALGQGPQFIFQYYREEENGRGNFPPRFSGLQFPNYSSELNVNALELDDSALYLCASSPSGSPTEAFFGQGTRLTVV.

In nucleotides, the CDR3 is TGTGCCAGCAGCTTGTATTCCGAGGCTACAAATCAGCCCCAGCATTTT. This encodes CASSLYSEATNQPQHF. The chain links TRBV7-6 to TRBJ1-5; no clear D gene. The CDR3 sequence is 16 residues long. V was shortened by 3 bases and J by 4 bases, with 16 bases between the two germline ends. The germline V gene has CDR1 SGHVS and CDR2 FNYEAQ.

In its sample, this clone was seen a few times. The chain has TRBV2 and TRBJ1-4; D possibly corresponds to TRBD1 (6 bases). The CDR3 has 13 amino acids. Germline V gives CDR1 SNHLY, CDR2 FYNNEI. Trimming shortened V by 5 bases and J by 7 bases, and 11 bases separated the two germline ends. The CDR3 region has the DNA TGTGCCAGCAGTCAGCCAGGGGCTGAAAAACTGTTTTTT. It encodes CASSQPGAEKLFF.

The chain uses TRBV5-6 and TRBJ1-2, with TRBD1 matching 7 bases. The junction had 10 bases not matched to a gene; V was cut back by 4 bases and J by 7 bases. This CDR3 spans 14 amino acids. CDR1 is SGHDT and CDR2 is YYEEEE in the germline V gene. The chain's CDR3 is CASSVNRGRSGYTF. CDR3 DNA: TGTGCCAGCAGCGTCAACAGGGGACGTAGTGGCTACACCTTC.

This clone was picked up one time. The V call is TRBV13, the J call TRBJ1-5; D call uncertain. The CDR3 sequence is 13 residues long. Per the germline V gene, CDR1 is PRHDT and CDR2 is FYEKMQ (reference sequence). The ends were cut back, 1 base at V and 4 bases at J, with 5 bases in the middle. CDR3 loop: CASSLVQNQPQHF. The CDR3 DNA sequence: TGTGCCAGCAGCTTAGTTCAGAATCAGCCCCAGCATTTT.

This clone occurred once. The rearrangement uses TRBV20-1 and TRBJ2-7, with D hard to call. Germline V lookup: CDR1 DFQATT, CDR2 SNEGSKA (reference sequence). Between the trimmed V and J ends, which lost 4 bases and 0 bases, there was a span of 4 bases. The CDR3 consists of 11 residues. The CDR3 nucleotides are TGCAGTGCTACTAGCTCCTACGAGCAGTACTTC. Amino acid sequence: CSATSSYEQYF.

V usage is TRBV7-2 and J usage is TRBJ1-1; the D gene is possibly TRBD1 (6 bases). The germline gives CDR1 SGHTA, CDR2 FQGNSA. Trimming shortened V by 5 bases and J by 1 base, and 8 bases separated the two germline ends. There are 13 residues in the CDR3. The DNA of the CDR3 is TGTGCCAGCAGCATGGACAGGAACACTGAAGCTTTCTTT. This gives the protein CASSMDRNTEAFF.

The chain recombines TRBV4-1 with TRBJ1-5; a weak D match, TRBD1 (6 bases). Trimming cost V 1 base and J 5 bases, with 12 bases left between them. This CDR3 contains 15 residues. Germline V gene lookup returns CDR1 MGHRA and CDR2 YSYEKL. For the CDR3, the DNA is TGCGCCAGCAGCCAAGGACAGGATCCCTATCAGCCCCAGCATTTT. As protein: CASSQGQDPYQPQHF.

A remark on this clone: A junction end diverges from the germline sequence, so it may reflect a read error. The V and J genes are TRBV6-5 and TRBJ2-3; TRBD2 matches 9 bases. CDR1 is MNHEY, CDR2 SVGAGI, per germline. There are 15 residues in the CDR3. The CDR3 bases are TGTGCCGGCAGTACCCGGACTAGCGGCACAGATACGCAGTATTTT. Encoded protein: CAGSTRTSGTDTQYF.

V gene TRBV27 combines with J gene TRBJ1-1; a weak D match, TRBD1 (5 bases). V lost 3 bases, J lost 1 base, and 9 bases lay in between. Germline CDR1 MNHEY, CDR2 SMNVEV (reference sequence). There are 14 residues in the CDR3. CDR3 nucleotide sequence: TGTGCCAGCAGTTTGGGACTCTCGAACACTGAAGCTTTCTTT. Protein product: CASSLGLSNTEAFF.

This chain joins TRBV2 and TRBJ2-7; 10 nucleotides line up with TRBD1. The CDR3 loop spans 16 amino acids. V lost 5 bases, J lost 5 bases, and 12 bases stayed unmatched. CDR1 SNHLY and CDR2 FYNNEI come from the germline V gene. The CDR3 here is CASSKSPWDRGHEQYF. The CDR3 nucleotides read TGTGCCAGCAGTAAGAGCCCTTGGGACAGGGGCCACGAGCAGTACTTC.

This chain links TRBV7-3 with TRBJ2-2, with D possibly matching TRBD2 (6 bases). Trimming shortened V by 1 base and J by 5 bases, and 11 bases separated the two germline ends. CDR1 is SGHTA, CDR2 FQGTGA, per germline. The CDR3 has 15 amino acids. CDR3 nucleotides: TGTGCCAGCAGCTTAAACGGGGGTATAACCGGGGAGCTGTTTTTT. It yields the protein CASSLNGGITGELFF.

The chain employs TRBV25-1 and TRBJ2-5; D unresolved. The CDR3 sequence is 13 residues long. The ends were cut back, 3 bases at V and 2 bases at J, with 7 bases in the middle. Germline V gene lookup returns CDR1 MGHDK and CDR2 SYGVNS. The CDR3 spells CASSDSVQETQYF. The CDR3 DNA reads as TGTGCCAGCAGTGATTCGGTTCAAGAGACCCAGTACTTC.

The chain joins TRBV2 to TRBJ2-3; D perhaps matches TRBD1 (6 bases). The CDR3 extends over 14 amino acids. The V gene lost 6 bases and the J gene lost 6 bases, with 16 bases spanning the gap. Germline CDR1 is SNHLY and CDR2 is FYNNEI. In nucleotides, the CDR3 is TGTGCCAGCAGCCGACAGGCCTGGGAGGATACGCAGTATTTT. Translated: CASSRQAWEDTQYF. The whole variable domain, remainder taken from reference TRBV2 and TRBJ2-3, is EPEVTQTPSHQVTQMGQEVILRCVPISNHLYFYWYRQILGQKVEFLVSFYNNEISEKSEIFDDQFSVERPDGSNFTLKIRSTKLEDSAMYFCASSRQAWEDTQYFGPGTRLTVL.

V usage is TRBV4-1 and J usage is TRBJ2-5, with D perhaps matching TRBD2 (6 bases). V was trimmed by 1 base and J by 5 bases, leaving 11 bases between them. CDR3 length: 14 amino acids. The germline V gene encodes CDR1 MGHRA and CDR2 YSYEKL. CDR3 in amino acids: CASSQVSGDETQYF. The CDR3 DNA follows: TGCGCCAGCAGCCAAGTATCGGGGGACGAGACCCAGTACTTC.

The chain links TRBV7-8 to TRBJ1-2; perhaps TRBD1 as D (5 bases). This CDR3 spans 15 amino acids. The V gene's germline CDR1 is SGHVS and CDR2 FQNEAQ. Trimming removed 3 bases at V and 2 bases at J, with 13 bases between. CDR3 residues: CASSLRMGLNYGYTF. The DNA for the CDR3 is TGTGCCAGCAGCTTGAGAATGGGACTCAACTATGGCTACACCTTC.

This clone was seen a handful of times. The rearrangement links TRBV7-8 to TRBJ2-7, with a weak D call TRBD2 (5 bases). The CDR3 is made up of 14 amino acids. V dropped 0 bases and J dropped 4 bases, with 10 bases sitting between them. Germline V lookup: CDR1 SGHVS, CDR2 FQNEAQ. CDR3 bases: TGTGCCAGCAGCTTAGCGGAGGCAGGTTACGAGCAGTACTTC. It encodes CASSLAEAGYEQYF.

A few counts support this clone. The V gene is TRBV9, the J gene TRBJ1-3; TRBD1 might be the D (5 bases). Deletions cut 3 bases from V and 0 bases from J, with 10 bases between. The CDR3 consists of 15 residues. Germline CDR1 SGDLS, CDR2 YYNGEE. This CDR3 is CASSAGASSGNTIYF. The CDR3 DNA reads as TGTGCCAGCAGCGCTGGGGCCAGCTCTGGAAACACCATATATTTT.

This rearrangement joins TRBV11-2 to TRBJ2-2; D unresolved. CDR1 SGHAT and CDR2 FQNNGV come from the germline V gene. The ends were cut back, 1 base at V and 5 bases at J, with 5 bases in the middle. This CDR3 region has 13 residues. The CDR3 bases are TGTGCCAGCAGCTTAGTCCGGACCGGGGAGCTGTTTTTT. This encodes CASSLVRTGELFF. The full variable domain, completed using reference TRBV11-2 and TRBJ2-2, is EAGVAQSPRYKIIEKRQSVAFWCNPISGHATLYWYQQILGQGPKLLIQFQNNGVVDDSQLPKDRFSAERLKGVDSTLKIQPAKLEDSAVYLCASSLVRTGELFFGEGSRLTVL.